This entry features one T cell receptor (beta chain) sequence. Antigen specificity is unknown. This specimen comes from a study of cytomegalovirus exposure and HLA in healthy donors. The CDR3 spans 14 residues. Trimming cost V 1 base and J 8 bases, with 14 bases left between them. Germline V lookup: CDR1 MGHRA, CDR2 YSYEKL. Study-wide results and limits: In a later analysis, TCR beta V- and J-gene trimming showed a link to a missense DCLRE1C variant. Many donors carried some public TCRs, although rarity characterized most TCR sequences. Later examination showed HLA-associated TCR beta chains had greater clonal expansion than equally common others.

The primer mix had 60 Vbeta and 13 Jbeta primers. Clones were sequenced by immunoSEQ multiplex PCR, and TCRdb holds only the in-frame ones, with some missing. The table lists 110,000 or so clones, roughly 72% of them singletons. The genes are TRBV4-1 and TRBJ1-2, with TRBD1 as a possible D gene (6 bases). The TCR comes from a woman between 40 and 55 years old in good health and CMV-seropositive. The sequenced material came from PBMCs. The DNA of the CDR3 is TGCGCCAGCAGCCAAGGACGGGGGGGACAAGGCTACACCTTC. Protein: CASSQGRGGQGYTF.